The 10 T cell receptor beta chains listed next were all sequenced from one sample in a study of spatial heterogeneity in lung cancer. TCRdb processed the 5' RACE reads anew with MiXCR; each CDR3 protein has one entry. The repertoire holds roughly 75,000 distinct CDR3 sequences, with more than 10% as singletons. This sample's time point: sample taken at primary tumor resection. Unsorted whole RNA of tumor, nontumor lung or frozen PBMC was sequenced. The sequences come from PBMCs, collected at surgery. These receptors were collected from a male donor with early-stage non-small cell lung cancer.

In this sample, this clonotype turned up many times. CDR3 coding DNA: TGTGCCAGCAGCCCCGCCTCACAGGGGTCCTACAATGAGCAGTTCTTC. Translated: CASSPASQGSYNEQFF. The chain has TRBV6-5 and TRBJ2-1; 7 bases align to TRBD1. The CDR3 contains 16 residues. CDR1 is MNHEY, CDR2 SVGAGI, per germline. V gave up 6 bases and J gave up 1 base; unmatched junction bases: 9.

The genes are TRBV29-1 and TRBJ2-7, with 7 bases fitting TRBD2. Unmatched junction bases numbered 4, after V lost 1 base and J lost 4 bases. The CDR3 runs 13 residues. Germline V CDR1 and CDR2: SQVTM, ANQGSEA. This chain's CDR3 is CSVEGRGRYEQYF. CDR3 DNA sequence: TGCAGCGTTGAAGGGCGGGGGAGATACGAGCAGTACTTC.

CDR3 in amino acids: CASKGQGEDTQYF. The CDR3 DNA sequence: TGTGCCAGTAAGGGACAGGGGGAAGATACGCAGTATTTT. The chain links TRBV19 to TRBJ2-3, with 11 bases aligning to TRBD1. This CDR3 contains 13 residues. Trimming at V came to 7 bases and at J to 5 bases, leaving 2 bases not matched to a gene. Germline-derived CDR1 and CDR2 are LNHDA and SQIVND (reference sequence).

CDR3 residues: CASSSLRADTQYF. The CDR3 DNA is TGTGCCAGCAGCTCCTTACGGGCGGATACGCAGTATTTT. This chain joins TRBV7-3 and TRBJ2-3, with unresolved D. V lost 4 bases to trimming and J lost 6 bases, with 11 bases between them. Germline loops: CDR1 SGHTA, CDR2 FQGTGA. The CDR3 is 13 residues long. The full variable domain, rest sourced from reference TRBV7-3 and TRBJ2-3, is GAGVSQTPSNKVTEKGKYVELRCDPISGHTALYWYRQSLGQGPEFLIYFQGTGAADDSGLPNDRFFAVRPEGSVSTLKIQRTERGDSAVYLCASSSLRADTQYFGPGTRLTVL.

Only a few counts were recorded for this clonotype. The rearrangement links TRBV4-1 to TRBJ1-2; D gene ambiguous. Germline V gives CDR1 MGHRA, CDR2 YSYEKL. The length of the CDR3 is 13 residues. V lost 2 bases, J lost 7 bases, and 11 bases lay in between. CDR3: CASSQRVWGGYTF. The CDR3 coding sequence is TGCGCCAGCAGCCAAAGGGTGTGGGGTGGCTACACCTTC.

The chain couples TRBV2 to TRBJ2-7; possibly TRBD2 for D (6 bases). The germline V gene encodes CDR1 SNHLY and CDR2 FYNNEI. CDR3 length: 14 residues. With 3 bases removed from V and 6 bases from J, the gap between germline ends came to 15 bases. CDR3 sequence reads: CASSEFRQGGEQYF. CDR3 DNA: TGTGCCAGCAGTGAGTTCCGGCAGGGAGGCGAGCAGTACTTC.

In this sample, this clonotype turned up many times. The chain couples TRBV5-1 to TRBJ2-3; 7 nucleotides line up with TRBD2. Germline-derived CDR1 and CDR2 are SGHRS and YFSETQ. Trimming removed 2 bases from V and 4 bases from J; junction bases left unmatched: 7. The CDR3 is made up of 15 amino acids. This CDR3 is CASSLAGSTADTQYF. For the CDR3, the DNA is TGCGCCAGCAGCTTAGCGGGATCAACGGCAGATACGCAGTATTTT.

The table lists this clonotype with a few counts. V gene TRBV20-1 combines with J gene TRBJ2-5; D gene uncertain. This CDR3 comprises 13 residues. Germline CDR1 and CDR2: DFQATT and SNEGSKA (reference sequence). V was cut by 6 bases and J by 1 base, with 12 bases left in between. CDR3 nucleotides: TGCAGTGCCCCGGAACAGTTCCAAGAGACCCAGTACTTC. Residues: CSAPEQFQETQYF.

This clonotype came up many times. This rearrangement joins TRBV24-1 to TRBJ2-1, with 8 bases that match TRBD1. The CDR3 runs 18 residues. J was trimmed by 0 bases and V by 4 bases; bases with no gene match: 10. Germline V gene lookup returns CDR1 KGHDR and CDR2 SFDVKD. As DNA, the CDR3 is TGTGCCACCAGTGAAGATCAACCGGACAGGGCCTCCTACAATGAGCAGTTCTTC. As protein: CATSEDQPDRASYNEQFF.

Turning to this clonotype: Relative to the germline gene, one junction end is altered; a read error may explain this. The rearrangement joins TRBV5-4 to TRBJ2-3; 10 bases are a match to TRBD2. Germline V gives CDR1 SGHNT, CDR2 YYREEE (reference sequence). The CDR3 sequence is 15 residues long. CDR3 residues: CVSSLSAGGGDTQYF. In nucleotides, the CDR3 is TGTGTCAGCAGCCTGTCAGCGGGAGGGGGCGATACGCAGTATTTT.